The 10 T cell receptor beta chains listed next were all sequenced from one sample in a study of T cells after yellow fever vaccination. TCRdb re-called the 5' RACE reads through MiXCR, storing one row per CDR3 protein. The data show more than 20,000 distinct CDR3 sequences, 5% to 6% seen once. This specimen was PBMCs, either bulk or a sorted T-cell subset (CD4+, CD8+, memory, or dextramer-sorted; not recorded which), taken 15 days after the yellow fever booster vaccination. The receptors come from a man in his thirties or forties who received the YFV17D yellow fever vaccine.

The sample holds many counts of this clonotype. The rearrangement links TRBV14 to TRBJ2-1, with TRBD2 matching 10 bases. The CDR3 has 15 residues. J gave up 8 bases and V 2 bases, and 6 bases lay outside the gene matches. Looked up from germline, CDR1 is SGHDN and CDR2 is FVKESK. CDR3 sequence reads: CASSQQSSGSYEQFF. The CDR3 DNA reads TGTGCCAGCAGCCAACAGTCTAGCGGGAGCTATGAGCAGTTCTTC.

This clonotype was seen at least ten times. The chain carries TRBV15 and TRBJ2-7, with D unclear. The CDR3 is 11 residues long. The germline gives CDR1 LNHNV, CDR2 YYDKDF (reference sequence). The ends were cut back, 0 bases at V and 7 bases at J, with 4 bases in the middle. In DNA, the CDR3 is TGTGCCACCAGCAGAGAAGGTGAGCAGTACTTC. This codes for CATSREGEQYF. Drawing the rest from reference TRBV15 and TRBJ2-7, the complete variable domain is DAMVIQNPRYQVTQFGKPVTLSCSQTLNHNVMYWYQQKSSQAPKLLFHYYDKDFNNEADTPDNFQSRRPNTSFCFLDIRSPGLGDTAMYLCATSREGEQYFGPGTRLTVT.

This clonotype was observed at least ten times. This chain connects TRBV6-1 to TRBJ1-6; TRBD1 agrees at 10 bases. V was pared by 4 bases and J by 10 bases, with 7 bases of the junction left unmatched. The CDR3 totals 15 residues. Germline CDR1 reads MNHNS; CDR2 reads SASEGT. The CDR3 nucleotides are TGTGCCAGCAGTGGACAGGGGGCGCACAGCTCACCCCTCCACTTT. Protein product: CASSGQGAHSSPLHF.

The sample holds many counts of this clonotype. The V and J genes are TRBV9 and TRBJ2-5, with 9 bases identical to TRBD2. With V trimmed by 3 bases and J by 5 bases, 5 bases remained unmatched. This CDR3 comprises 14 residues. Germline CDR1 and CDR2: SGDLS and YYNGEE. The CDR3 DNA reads TGTGCCAGCAGCGCGGGACTAGCAACTGAGACCCAGTACTTC. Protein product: CASSAGLATETQYF.

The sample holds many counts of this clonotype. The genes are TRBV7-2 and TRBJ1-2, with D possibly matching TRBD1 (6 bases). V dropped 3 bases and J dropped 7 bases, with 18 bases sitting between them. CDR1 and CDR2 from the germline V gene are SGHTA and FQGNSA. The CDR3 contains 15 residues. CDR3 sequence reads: CASSLLYREGGGYTF. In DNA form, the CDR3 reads TGTGCCAGCAGCTTGTTGTACAGGGAGGGCGGTGGCTACACCTTC.

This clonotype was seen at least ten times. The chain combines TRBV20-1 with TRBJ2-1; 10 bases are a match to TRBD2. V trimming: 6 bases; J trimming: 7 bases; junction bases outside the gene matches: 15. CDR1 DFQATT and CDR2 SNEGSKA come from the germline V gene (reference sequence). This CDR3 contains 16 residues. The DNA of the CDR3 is TGCAGTGCCCTCACCAGCGGGAGGGGGAAGTTGAATGAGCAGTTCTTC. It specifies CSALTSGRGKLNEQFF.

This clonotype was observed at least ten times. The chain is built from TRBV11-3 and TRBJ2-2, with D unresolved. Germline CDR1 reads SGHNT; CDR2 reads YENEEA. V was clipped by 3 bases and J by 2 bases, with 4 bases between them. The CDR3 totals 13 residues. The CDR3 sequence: CASSFYNTGELFF. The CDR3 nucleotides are TGTGCCAGCAGCTTTTATAACACCGGGGAGCTGTTTTTT.

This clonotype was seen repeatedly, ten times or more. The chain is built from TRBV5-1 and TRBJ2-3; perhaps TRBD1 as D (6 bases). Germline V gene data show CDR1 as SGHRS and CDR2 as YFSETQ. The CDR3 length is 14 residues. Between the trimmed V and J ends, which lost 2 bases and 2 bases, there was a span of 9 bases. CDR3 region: CASSFRQDTDTQYF. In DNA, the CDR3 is TGCGCCAGCAGCTTCAGACAGGACACAGATACGCAGTATTTT.

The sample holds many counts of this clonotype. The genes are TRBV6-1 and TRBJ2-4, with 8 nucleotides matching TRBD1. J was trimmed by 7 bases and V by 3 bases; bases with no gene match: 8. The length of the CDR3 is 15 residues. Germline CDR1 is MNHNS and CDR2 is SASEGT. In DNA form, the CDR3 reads TGTGCCAGCAGTGAGGGGGCGGGACAGGTTAACATTCAGTACTTC. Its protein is CASSEGAGQVNIQYF.

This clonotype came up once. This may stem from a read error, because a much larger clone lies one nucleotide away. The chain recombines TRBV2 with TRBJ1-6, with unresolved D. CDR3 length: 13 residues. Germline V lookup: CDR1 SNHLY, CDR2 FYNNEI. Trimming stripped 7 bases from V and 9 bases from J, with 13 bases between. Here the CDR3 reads CASKGGRSSPLHF. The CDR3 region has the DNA TGTGCCAGCAAAGGCGGAAGGAGTTCACCCCTCCACTTT.